The next 25 T cell receptor beta chains were all read from a single sample in a study of T cells in women clearing cervical HPV infection. The protocol was immunoSEQ multiplex PCR, while the TCRdb copy is restricted to in-frame clones and leaves out a portion. The record lists about 14,000 clones, of which the ten most abundant hold about 7.6%. What was sequenced was blood buffy coat. The receptors shown here come from a woman aged 18-70 years with a cervical HPV16 infection that either progressed to CIN3+ or cleared (not recorded which).

As concerns this clone: The read comes to an end 3 residues before the CDR3 does, leaving the germline J gene to fill in the end. The V gene is TRBV13, the J gene TRBJ1-4; 10 positions match TRBD1. With V trimmed by 4 bases and J by 7 bases, 6 bases remained unmatched. The germline V gene encodes CDR1 PRHDT and CDR2 FYEKMQ (reference sequence). CDR3 length equals 15 residues. The CDR3 spells CASSYRTGGGEKLFF. The CDR3 bases that were read are TGTGCCAGCAGCTACCGGACAGGGGGTGGTGAAAAA. The complete variable domain, with remaining parts taken from reference TRBV13 and TRBJ1-4, reads AAGVIQSPRHLIKEKRETATLKCYPIPRHDTVYWYQQGPGQDPQFLISFYEKMQSDKGSIPDRFSAQQFSDYHSELNMSSLELGDSALYFCASSYRTGGGEKLFFGSGTQLSVL.

Turning to this clone: With the read ending 3 residues before the CDR3 end, the germline J gene is used to fill in that end. The chain has TRBV29-1 and TRBJ1-2; 7 bases fit TRBD1. The CDR3 contains 13 residues. CDR1 is SQVTM and CDR2 is ANQGSEA in the germline V gene. The J segment lost 2 bases and the V segment lost 3 bases, leaving 3 bases of the junction unmatched. CDR3 DNA, as far as it was read: TGCAGCGTTGACGGGACAGAAAACTATGGC. It is translated as CSVDGTENYG. The full CDR3 is CSVDGTENYGYTF.

Concerning this clone itself: Read sequence stops 3 residues before the CDR3 end, and the germline J gene provides the missing end. The genes are TRBV2 and TRBJ2-2; 11 bases match TRBD2. The germline gives CDR1 SNHLY, CDR2 FYNNEI. The CDR3 contains 14 residues. The trim removed 6 bases at V and 7 bases at J, leaving 4 bases unmatched. The CDR3 protein is CASRLAGGHGELFF. CDR3 DNA (partial): TGTGCCAGCAGGCTAGCGGGGGGCCACGGGGAG. The full variable domain, with the rest looked up from reference TRBV2 and TRBJ2-2, is EPEVTQTPSHQVTQMGQEVILRCVPISNHLYFYWYRQILGQKVEFLVSFYNNEISEKSEIFDDQFSVERPDGSNFTLKIRSTKLEDSAMYFCASRLAGGHGELFFGEGSRLTVL.

A note on this clone: From the germline J gene comes the end of the CDR3, since the read stops 3 residues before it. V and J are TRBV5-5 and TRBJ2-7; TRBD2 agrees at 10 bases. This CDR3 is built from 15 residues. V lost 5 bases and J lost 3; bases outside the gene matches: 8. The V gene's germline CDR1 is SGHKS and CDR2 YYEKEE (reference sequence). The DNA read from the CDR3 is TGTGCCAGCAGAGTAGGACTAGCGGACTTCTACGAG. Translation: CASRVGLADFYE. The CDR3 in its entirety is CASRVGLADFYEQYF.

Of note for this clone: The CDR3 goes on 3 residues after the read ends, and that part is filled in from the germline J gene. This chain joins TRBV5-6 and TRBJ2-3; D not certain. Germline-derived CDR1 and CDR2 are SGHDT and YYEEEE. V dropped 1 base and J dropped 4 bases, with 7 bases sitting between them. The CDR3 sequence is 13 residues long. The DNA read from the CDR3 is TGTGCCAGCAGCTTGTTTTTCTCAGATACG. Its protein product is CASSLFFSDT. The full CDR3 is CASSLFFSDTQYF.

Notes on this clone: The CDR3 end falls 3 residues outside the read, so it is completed with the germline J gene. The V call is TRBV4-2, the J call TRBJ2-3, with 10 bases lining up with TRBD1. V lost 4 bases, J lost 3 bases, and 4 bases stayed unmatched. CDR1 LGHNA and CDR2 YNFKEQ come from the germline V gene. This CDR3 spans 15 amino acids. This CDR3 is CASSPRQGATDTQYF. The sequenced part of the CDR3 DNA is TGTGCCAGCAGCCCTCGACAGGGGGCGACAGATACG.

Details on this clone: Sequencing ends 3 residues short of the CDR3 end; the germline J gene provides the rest. This chain uses TRBV28 with TRBJ2-6; TRBD1 agrees at 11 bases. Trimming took 3 bases from V and 2 from J; bases not matched to a gene: 9. This CDR3 has 19 amino acids. CDR1 is MDHEN and CDR2 is SYDVKM in the germline V gene. The covered CDR3 bases are TGTGCCAGCAGTTTGTGGTGGGACAGGGGGAAGGCTGGGGCCAACGTC. It specifies CASSLWWDRGKAGANV. The CDR3 as a whole reads CASSLWWDRGKAGANVLTF.

Regarding this clone: The CDR3 extends 3 residues past the end of the read, so its final part is completed from the germline J gene. V usage is TRBV7-9 and J usage is TRBJ2-1; 11 nucleotides align to TRBD1. CDR1 and CDR2 (germline): SEHNR, FQNEAQ (reference sequence). Trimming cost V 5 bases and J 0 bases; bases outside gene matches: 0. CDR3 length: 15 residues. Incomplete CDR3 DNA: TGTGCCAGCAGCGGACAGGGGGCCTCCTACAATGAG. The encoded protein is CASSGQGASYNE. The entire CDR3 sequence reads CASSGQGASYNEQFF.

CDR3 sequence reads: CASSRDGQPRSPLHF. The sequenced CDR3 bases are TGTGCCAGTAGTAGGGACGGACAGCCGCGATCACCC. The rearrangement links TRBV19 to TRBJ1-6; tentatively, D is TRBD1 (6 bases). The CDR3 end falls 3 residues outside the read, so it is completed with the germline J gene. The V gene's germline CDR1 is LNHDA and CDR2 SQIVND (reference sequence). Deletions cut 4 bases from V and 10 bases from J, with 17 bases between. The CDR3 contains 15 residues.

In the case of this clone: The CDR3 end falls 3 residues outside the read, so it is completed with the germline J gene. The chain carries TRBV29-1 and TRBJ2-5; no definite D call. From germline, CDR1 is SQVTM and CDR2 ANQGSEA. This CDR3 region has 12 residues. Trimming took 1 base from V and 4 from J, leaving 7 bases between them. The CDR3 here is CSVEVGLETQYF. The CDR3 bases that were read are TGCAGCGTTGAAGTAGGGTTAGAGACC.

A note on this clone: The CDR3 end falls 3 residues outside the read, so it is completed with the germline J gene. This sequence joins TRBV28 and TRBJ2-7; no clear D. Trimming cost V 6 bases and J 0 bases, with 9 bases left between them. The length of the CDR3 is 13 residues. Germline CDR1 reads MDHEN; CDR2 reads SYDVKM. CDR3 DNA (partial): TGTGCCAGCAGGGGCCCCAGCTCCTACGAG. As protein: CASRGPSSYE. The entire CDR3 protein reads CASRGPSSYEQYF.

About this clone itself: The read comes to an end 3 residues before the CDR3 does, leaving the germline J gene to fill in the end. The rearrangement uses TRBV6-2 or TRBV6-3 and TRBJ1-5; no firm D call. The CDR3 covers 15 residues. Trimming cost V 7 bases and J 0 bases, with 13 bases left between them. The V gene's germline CDR1 is MNHEY and CDR2 SVGEGT. The CDR3 sequence: CASKETQNSNQPQHF. CDR3 bases read: TGTGCCAGCAAAGAGACTCAAAATAGCAATCAGCCC.

Comments on this clone: The read gets to within 3 residues of the CDR3 end, and the germline J gene fills in the rest. The V gene is TRBV7-8, the J gene TRBJ1-2, with no clear D. The CDR3 runs 17 residues. From germline, CDR1 is SGHVS and CDR2 FQNEAQ. The CDR3 sequence: CASSAATLAGAYYDYTF. The part of the CDR3 DNA that was read is TGTGCCAGCAGTGCAGCGACCTTAGCGGGAGCGTACTACGAC.

About this clone: The CDR3 goes on 3 residues after the read ends, and that part is filled in from the germline J gene. V gene TRBV5-6 combines with J gene TRBJ1-2; 9 bases map to TRBD1. The CDR3 runs 14 residues. CDR1 and CDR2 from the germline V gene are SGHDT and YYEEEE. V dropped 3 bases and J dropped 1; count of bases not matched to a gene: 1. The CDR3 here is CASSSTGGNYGYTF. CDR3 DNA (partial): TGTGCCAGCAGCTCGACAGGGGGTAACTATGGC.

Incomplete CDR3 DNA: TGTGCCAGTAGGCGGAGGGGCGAACATAATTCACCA. Translating gives CASRRRGEHNSP. The full CDR3 reads CASRRRGEHNSPLFF. The chain has TRBV19 and TRBJ1-4, with D perhaps matching TRBD1 (5 bases). The read finishes 3 residues shy of the CDR3 end, and the germline J gene is used to complete it. Germline CDR1 is LNHDA and CDR2 is SQIVND (reference sequence). The CDR3 consists of 15 residues. Drawing the rest from reference TRBV19 and TRBJ1-4, the complete variable domain is DGGITQSPKYLFRKEGQNVTLSCEQNLNHDAMYWYRQDPGQGLRLIYYSQIVNDFQKGDIAEGYSVSREKKESFPLTVTSAQKNPTAFYLCASRRRGEHNSPLFFGSGTQLSVL.

The DNA read from the CDR3 is TGTGCCAGCAGTGACAGGGATAATTCACCC. It yields the protein CASSDRDNSP. The complete CDR3 reads CASSDRDNSPLHF. The chain carries TRBV6-4 and TRBJ1-6; D gene unclear. The read finishes 3 residues shy of the CDR3 end, and the germline J gene is used to complete it. CDR1 and CDR2 (germline): MRHNA, SNTAGT. CDR3 size: 13 residues. V was pared by 2 bases and J by 5 bases, with 4 bases between.

Details on this clone: One end of the junction is discordant with germline, which a read error may explain. The read terminates 3 residues before the CDR3 end, so the remaining end is supplied by the germline J gene. The sample has other DNA sequences that encode this CDR3 too. This rearrangement joins TRBV5-1 to TRBJ1-3; D gene ambiguous. The CDR3 is 15 amino acids. Looked up from germline, CDR1 is SGHRS and CDR2 is YFSETQ. The CDR3 bases that were read are TGCGCCAGCAGCCTAGGAGCTAGCTCTGGAAACACA. This encodes CASSLGASSGNT. The entire CDR3 protein is CASSLGASSGNTIYF.

About this clone: The CDR3 goes on 3 residues after the read ends, and that part is filled in from the germline J gene. The rearrangement uses TRBV10-3 and TRBJ2-7; 9 bases map to TRBD1. V was pared by 4 bases and J by 2 bases, with 0 bases of the junction left unmatched. The CDR3 sequence is 13 residues long. Germline-derived CDR1 and CDR2 are ENHRY and SYGVKD. The CDR3 region is CAISGQGAYEQYF. CDR3 DNA (partial): TGTGCCATCAGTGGACAGGGGGCCTACGAG.

Points on this clone: The read finishes 3 residues shy of the CDR3 end, and the germline J gene is used to complete it. The chain uses TRBV12-3 or TRBV12-4 and TRBJ1-3; D perhaps matches TRBD1 (6 bases). The CDR3 totals 15 residues. The V and J ends lost 3 bases and 8 bases respectively, with 17 bases between them. The sequenced part of the CDR3 DNA is TGTGCCAGCAGTTTGCAGGGGATAATTTGGGACACC. Protein sequence: CASSLQGIIWDT. The whole CDR3 reads CASSLQGIIWDTIYF.

Points on this clone: The read stops 3 residues short of the end of the CDR3; the missing end is completed from the germline J gene. The chain employs TRBV20-1 and TRBJ2-1; TRBD2 matches 8 bases. The CDR3 is 14 amino acids. Germline CDR1 is DFQATT and CDR2 is SNEGSKA (reference sequence). J gave up 6 bases and V 5 bases, and 9 bases lay outside the gene matches. The CDR3 region is CSAGGLGWGNEQFF. Partial CDR3 DNA: TGCAGTGCTGGGGGACTAGGGTGGGGCAATGAG.

Notes on this clone: A junction boundary mismatches the germline segment, possibly from a read error. The sequence runs out 3 residues before the end of the CDR3; the remainder is reconstructed from the germline J gene. The chain employs TRBV4-2 and TRBJ2-2; unclear D gene. The CDR3 runs to 14 residues. The germline gives CDR1 LGHNA, CDR2 YNFKEQ. CDR3 DNA (partial): TGCGCCAGCAGCCTCCGACACAACACCGGGGAG. Its translation is CASSLRHNTGE. The complete CDR3 sequence is CASSLRHNTGELFF.

For this clone: Read sequence stops 3 residues before the CDR3 end, and the germline J gene provides the missing end. The chain uses TRBV2 and TRBJ2-7; 11 nucleotides align to TRBD2. Per germline, CDR1 SNHLY and CDR2 FYNNEI. J gave up 4 bases and V 0 bases, and 5 bases lay outside the gene matches. The CDR3 loop spans 16 amino acids. CDR3 residues: CASSEARASGRYEQYF. CDR3 DNA (partial): TGTGCCAGCAGTGAAGCGCGGGCTAGCGGGAGGTACGAG.

As regards this clone: The read comes to an end 3 residues before the CDR3 does, leaving the germline J gene to fill in the end. V is TRBV20-1 and J is TRBJ2-5; 7 positions agree with TRBD1. Losses at the gene ends were 5 bases for V and 4 bases for J; bases not matched to a gene: 4. The CDR3 is 12 amino acids. Per the germline V gene, CDR1 is DFQATT and CDR2 is SNEGSKA (reference sequence). CDR3 in amino acids: CSADRGPETQYF. The sequenced CDR3 bases are TGCAGTGCTGATAGGGGGCCAGAGACC.

As for this clone: The CDR3 end lies 3 residues beyond the end of the read and is filled in from the germline J gene. The chain couples TRBV11-2 to TRBJ2-2; tentatively, D is TRBD1 (5 bases). Germline lookup yields CDR1 SGHAT and CDR2 FQNNGV. This CDR3 is built from 14 residues. CDR3 in amino acids: CASSVHSGANVLFF. CDR3 bases read: TGTGCCAGCAGCGTCCACTCTGGGGCCAACGTG.

CDR3 bases read: TGTGCCAGCAGCGTAGGGCTAGCGGAGTACAATGAG. Translated, it gives CASSVGLAEYNE. The complete CDR3 reads CASSVGLAEYNEQFF. The chain recombines TRBV9 with TRBJ2-1; 7 bases line up with TRBD2. The read finishes 3 residues shy of the CDR3 end, and the germline J gene is used to complete it. This CDR3 region has 15 residues. CDR1 SGDLS and CDR2 YYNGEE come from the germline V gene. V was pared by 0 bases and J by 4 bases, with 4 bases of the junction left unmatched.